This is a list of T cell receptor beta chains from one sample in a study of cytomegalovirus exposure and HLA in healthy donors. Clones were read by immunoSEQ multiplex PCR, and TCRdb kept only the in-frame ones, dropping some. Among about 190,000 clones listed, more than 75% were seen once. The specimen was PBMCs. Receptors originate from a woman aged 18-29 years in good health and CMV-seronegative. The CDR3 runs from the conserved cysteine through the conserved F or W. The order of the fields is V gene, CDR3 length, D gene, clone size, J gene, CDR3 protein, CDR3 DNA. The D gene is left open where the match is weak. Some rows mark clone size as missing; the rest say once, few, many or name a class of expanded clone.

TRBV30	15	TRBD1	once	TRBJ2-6	CACQGAGSGANVLTF	TGTGCCTGCCAGGGGGCGGGGTCTGGGGCCAACGTCCTGACTTTC
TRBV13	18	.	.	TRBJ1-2	CASSFRGGQRLADYGYTF	TGTGCCAGCAGTTTTAGAGGTGGACAGAGGTTAGCTGACTATGGCTACACCTTC
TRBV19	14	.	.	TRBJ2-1	CASSPRTGRDEQFF	TGTGCCAGTAGTCCGAGGACAGGGAGGGATGAGCAGTTCTTC
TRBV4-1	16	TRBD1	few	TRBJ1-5	CASSLSGGFGNQPQHF	TGCGCCAGCAGCCTTTCAGGGGGCTTCGGCAATCAGCCCCAGCATTTT
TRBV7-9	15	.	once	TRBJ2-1	CASSLGQGNYNEQFF	TGTGCCAGCAGCTTAGGGCAGGGCAACTACAATGAGCAGTTCTTC
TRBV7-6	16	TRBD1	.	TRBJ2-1	CASSLEGGGLLSRQFF	TGTGCCAGCAGCTTAGAAGGGGGCGGCCTTTTGAGTAGGCAGTTCTTC
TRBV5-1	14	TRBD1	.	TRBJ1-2	CASSLDRGQDGYTF	TGCGCCAGCAGCTTGGACAGGGGGCAGGATGGCTACACCTTC
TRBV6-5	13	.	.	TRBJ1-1	CASSYPGNTEAFF	TGTGCCAGCAGTTACCCCGGGAACACTGAAGCTTTCTTT
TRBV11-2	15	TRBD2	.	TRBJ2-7	CASSKALAGPYEQYF	TGTGCCAGCAGCAAGGCCCTAGCGGGCCCCTACGAGCAGTACTTC
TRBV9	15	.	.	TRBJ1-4	CASSVSWASNEKLFF	TGTGCCAGCAGCGTCTCGTGGGCTTCCAATGAAAAACTGTTTTTT
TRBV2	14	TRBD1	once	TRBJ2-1	CASRGQGPYNEQFF	TGTGCCAGCAGGGGACAGGGCCCCTACAATGAGCAGTTCTTC
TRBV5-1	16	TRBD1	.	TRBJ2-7	CASSLAGTGPYDEQYF	TGCGCCAGCAGCTTGGCCGGGACAGGGCCTTACGACGAGCAGTACTTC
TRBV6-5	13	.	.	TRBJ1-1	CASSYHPTTEAFF	TGTGCCAGCAGTTACCACCCTACGACTGAAGCTTTCTTT
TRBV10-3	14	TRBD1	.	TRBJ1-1	CAISDGTGNTEAFF	TGTGCCATCAGTGATGGGACAGGGAACACTGAAGCTTTCTTT
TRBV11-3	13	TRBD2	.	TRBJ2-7	CASSRGLAEVQFF	TGTGCCAGCAGCCGTGGACTAGCGGAGGTTCAGTTTTTC
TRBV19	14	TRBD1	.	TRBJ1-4	CASSPRQGREKLFF	TGTGCCAGTAGCCCTCGACAGGGACGCGAAAAACTGTTTTTT
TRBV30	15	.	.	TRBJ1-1	CAWSTLQGPNTEAFF	TGTGCCTGGAGTACTCTTCAGGGGCCGAACACTGAAGCTTTCTTT
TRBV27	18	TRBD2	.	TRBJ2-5	CASSTGTSGGTYQETQYF	TGTGCCAGCAGCACCGGGACTAGCGGGGGGACGTACCAAGAGACCCAGTACTTC
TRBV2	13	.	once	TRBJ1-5	CASSPYSNQPQHF	TGTGCCAGCAGCCCTTATAGCAATCAGCCCCAGCATTTT
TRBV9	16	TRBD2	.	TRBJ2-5	CASSVTGLAVQETQYF	TGTGCCAGCAGCGTGACGGGACTAGCGGTTCAAGAGACCCAGTACTTC
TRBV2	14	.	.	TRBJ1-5	CASSDQAGNQPQHF	TGTGCCAGCAGTGATCAGGCAGGGAATCAGCCCCAGCATTTT
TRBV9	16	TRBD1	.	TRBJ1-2	CASSVLGTAYNYGYTF	TGTGCCAGCAGCGTATTGGGGACAGCATATAACTATGGCTACACCTTC
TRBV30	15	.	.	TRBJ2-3	CAWMGAGTYTDTQYF	TGTGCCTGGATGGGAGCGGGTACATACACAGATACGCAGTATTTT
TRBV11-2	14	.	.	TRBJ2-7	CASSLDKASYEQYF	TGTGCCAGCAGCTTGGACAAGGCTTCCTACGAGCAGTACTTC
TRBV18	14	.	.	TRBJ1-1	CASSFASGHLEAFF	TGTGCCAGCTCTTTCGCTTCGGGACACCTTGAAGCTTTCTTT
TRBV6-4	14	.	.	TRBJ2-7	CASSDHGSSYEQYF	TGTGCCAGCAGTGACCACGGGAGCTCCTACGAGCAGTACTTC
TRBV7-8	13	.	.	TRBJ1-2	CASSTTEIYGYTF	TGTGCCAGCAGTACCACAGAGATCTATGGCTACACCTTC
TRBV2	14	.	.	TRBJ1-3	CASNPGASGNTIYF	TGTGCCAGCAATCCAGGGGCTTCTGGAAACACCATATATTTT
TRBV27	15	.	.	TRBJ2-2	CASSPRSGVPGELFF	TGTGCCAGCAGCCCACGTTCCGGTGTCCCCGGGGAGCTGTTTTTT
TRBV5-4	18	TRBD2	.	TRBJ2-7	CASSPRVGTSGALYEQYF	TGTGCCAGCAGCCCTCGTGTGGGGACTAGCGGGGCCCTTTACGAGCAGTACTTC
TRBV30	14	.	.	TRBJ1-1	CAWTRQVENTEAFF	TGTGCCTGGACCCGGCAGGTAGAGAACACTGAAGCTTTCTTT
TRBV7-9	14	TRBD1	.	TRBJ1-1	CASISQGAGGKAFF	TGTGCCAGCATCTCTCAGGGAGCAGGGGGGAAAGCTTTCTTT
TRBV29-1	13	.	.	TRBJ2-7	CSVELGQTYEQYF	TGCAGCGTTGAACTTGGACAGACATACGAGCAGTACTTC
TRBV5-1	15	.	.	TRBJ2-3	CASSLQQGNADTQYF	TGCGCCAGCAGCTTGCAACAGGGTAACGCAGATACGCAGTATTTT
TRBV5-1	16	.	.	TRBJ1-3	CASSLVGGLFGNTIYF	TGCGCCAGCAGCTTGGTCGGAGGCCTCTTTGGAAACACCATATATTTT
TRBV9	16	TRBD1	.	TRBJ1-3	CASSTTGAYSGNTIYF	TGTGCCAGCAGCACGACAGGGGCTTACTCTGGAAACACCATATATTTT
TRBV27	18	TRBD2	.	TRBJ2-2	CASSLSIWAGGTPGELFF	TGTGCCAGCAGTTTATCGATTTGGGCGGGAGGGACCCCCGGGGAGCTGTTTTTT
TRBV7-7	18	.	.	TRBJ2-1	CASSLVGPGFDPTPEQFF	TGTGCCAGCAGCTTAGTAGGTCCCGGGTTTGATCCTACCCCTGAGCAGTTCTTC
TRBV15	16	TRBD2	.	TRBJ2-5	CATSRGGLAGDETQYF	TGTGCCACCAGCAGAGGTGGGCTAGCGGGGGATGAGACCCAGTACTTC
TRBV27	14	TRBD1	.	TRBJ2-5	CASSLDRAQETQYF	TGTGCCAGCAGTTTAGACAGGGCCCAAGAGACCCAGTACTTC
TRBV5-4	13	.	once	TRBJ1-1	CASSLRGRTEAFF	TGTGCCAGCAGCTTGCGGGGGAGAACTGAAGCTTTCTTT
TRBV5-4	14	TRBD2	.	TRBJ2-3	CATSLAGPTDTQYF	TGTGCGACATCACTAGCGGGCCCCACAGATACGCAGTATTTT
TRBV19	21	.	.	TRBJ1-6	CASSITLRGAQYSPRNSPLHF	TGTGCCAGTAGCATAACCTTGCGGGGGGCTCAATATTCGCCTCGTAATTCACCCCTCCACTTT
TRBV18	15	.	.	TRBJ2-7	CASSPSSGQLGEQYF	TGTGCCAGCTCACCATCCTCTGGGCAACTGGGCGAGCAGTACTTC
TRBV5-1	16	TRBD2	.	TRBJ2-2	CASSQSGRATAGELFF	TGCGCCAGCAGCCAAAGCGGGAGGGCCACAGCCGGGGAGCTGTTTTTT
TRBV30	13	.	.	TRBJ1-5	CAWSVGGNQPQHF	TGTGCCTGGAGTGTAGGGGGCAATCAGCCCCAGCATTTT
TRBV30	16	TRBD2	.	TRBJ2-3	CAWGSGMAGGTDTQYF	TGTGCCTGGGGCTCGGGGATGGCGGGGGGAACAGATACGCAGTATTTT
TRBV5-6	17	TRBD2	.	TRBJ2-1	CASSLRTSGRAYNEQFF	TGTGCCAGCAGCTTGAGGACTAGCGGGAGGGCCTACAATGAGCAGTTCTTC
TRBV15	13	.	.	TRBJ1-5	CATSKGSNQPQHF	TGTGCCACCAGTAAGGGGAGCAATCAGCCCCAGCATTTT
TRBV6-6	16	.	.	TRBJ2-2	CASSYGGQTNTGELFF	TGTGCCAGCAGTTACGGTGGACAGACGAACACCGGGGAGCTGTTTTTT
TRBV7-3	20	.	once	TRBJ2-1	CASSLIRGCWLSTSYNEQFF	TGTGCCAGCAGCTTAATCCGAGGATGCTGGCTTAGCACCTCCTACAATGAGCAGTTCTTC
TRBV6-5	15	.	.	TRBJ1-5	CASSYQGYSNQPQHF	TGTGCCAGCAGTTACCAGGGGTATAGCAATCAGCCCCAGCATTTT
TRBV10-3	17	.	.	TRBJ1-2	CAIRSDLQGVTNYGYTF	TGTGCCATCAGATCTGACCTACAGGGAGTCACTAACTATGGCTACACCTTC